This TCR beta chain was sequenced during a study of OX40 agonist ivuxolimab in advanced cancers. Regarding the research as a whole: The costimulatory receptor OX40 (CD134) was targeted by ivuxolimab, a fully human IgG2 agonistic monoclonal antibody. Intravenous ivuxolimab was administered to patients every 2 weeks at six dose levels: 0.01, 0.1, 0.3, 1.5, 3 and 10 mg/kg. Of the approximately 54 patients in dose escalation, 19 had hepatocellular carcinoma, some 15 had melanoma, 9 had renal cell carcinoma and 9 had head and neck cancer. In the dose-escalation cohort, roughly 80% of patients were male, and the mean age was approximately 60 years, with a range of about 23 to 85. Patients were allowed to have had prior anti-PD-1, anti-PD-L1 or anti-CTLA-4 therapy, and around 41% of the dose-escalation patients had previously received checkpoint inhibitors. Partial responses occurred in three dose-escalation patients, of whom one had hepatocellular carcinoma and two had cutaneous melanoma. Peripheral TCRbeta sequencing was intended to test whether TCR sequence diversity was altered and clonal T-cell expansion was caused by ivuxolimab. The paper reports the monotherapy dose-escalation portion (N of about 50 patients) of the phase I ivuxolimab trial.

The trial excluded patients who had a history of autoimmune disease or were on systemic immunosuppression. Peripheral blood for TCR sequencing was collected from all dose cohorts at baseline, on cycle 4 day 1, and on cycle 7 day 1. Samples came from an open-label, multicenter, first-in-human phase I dose-escalation trial of ivuxolimab. Adults with locally advanced or metastatic melanoma, renal cell, hepatocellular, or head and neck squamous cell carcinoma were enrolled in the trial. CD4+ and CD8+ T cells were sorted separately from peripheral blood before TCR sequencing. The CDR3 has 17 amino acids, counting the end cysteine and phenylalanine. The entry retains the CDR3 DNA only, 51 bases that are in frame from base 1. The germline V gene specifies SGHTA as CDR1 and FQGNSA as CDR2. V is cut by 5 bases and J by 8 bases, and the space between the germline ends is 24 bases. What the work shows at the level of the full study, not this receptor alone: At doses of 0.1 to 3.0 mg/kg, clonal expansion of both CD4+ and CD8+ T cells in blood was seen between baseline and week 6. Which antigens the clonally expanded peripheral T cells were specific for was not determined. Low levels of normalized T-cell clonal expansion were also shown by some nonresponding patients. On average, CD8+ T cells showed more expanded clones than CD4+ T cells after ivuxolimab. In the 0.1-3.0 mg/kg groups, partial responders had among the lowest normalized peripheral clonal expansion, particularly in CD8+ T cells.

In regard to this clone: This clone's antigen is unknown. Base qualities are not recorded, but no much larger clone differs from it by a single base.

Genomic DNA was isolated from the sorted cells so that the TCRbeta CDR3 region could be sequenced. TCRbeta CDR3 regions were sequenced using the immunoSEQ Assay. TCRdb retrieved this table from immuneACCESS and kept in-frame rearrangements only. Not all clones are present; in checked studies, unresolved V genes account for under half, and no reason is known for the remainder. This sample lists roughly 25,000 clones; around 79% were detected once. Just over 2% of the sample is in the top ten clones. The chain is assembled from TRBV7-2 and TRBJ1-4; the D gene is perhaps TRBD1, on 5 matching bases. This sample comprised CD4+ or CD8+ T cells sorted from blood, obtained in a trial of the OX40 agonist ivuxolimab. This receptor was taken from an adult with an advanced solid tumor such as melanoma, head and neck, liver or kidney cancer. CDR3 sequence: CASSSITGTATGEKLFF. In nucleotides, the sequence is TGTGCCAGCAGCAGTATTACCGGGACCGCGACGGGCGAAAAACTGTTTTTT.